Listed below are T cell receptor beta chains from one sample, sequenced in a study of blood T cell repertoires in COVID-19. Assay used: immunoSEQ multiplex PCR; TCRdb lists only in-frame clones, some missing. Of 14,000 to 15,000 clones listed, 75% to 90% are singletons. What was sequenced was peripheral blood. The receptors here all came from a human donor in a cohort sampled during active COVID-19. Both conserved end residues are part of each CDR3. A D gene is named only where the DNA matches it firmly. For some rows the clone size is stated as once, few or many, or as a class when expanded; others skip it.

clone_size: .
d_call: TRBD2
j_call: TRBJ2-3
v_call: TRBV18
cdr3_length: 16
cdr3_nt: TGTGCCAGCTCAACAAGACTAGCGGGGACCACAGATACGCAGTATTTT
cdr3_aa: CASSTRLAGTTDTQYF

clone_size: .
d_call: .
j_call: TRBJ2-7
v_call: TRBV4-1
cdr3_length: 15
cdr3_nt: TGCGCCAGCAGCCTTAGGACAGACGTGTCCTACGAGCAGTACTTC
cdr3_aa: CASSLRTDVSYEQYF

clone_size: .
d_call: .
j_call: TRBJ2-5
v_call: TRBV11-2
cdr3_length: 13
cdr3_nt: TGTGCCAGCAGCCTGGGGGGTATTGGGACCCAGTACTTC
cdr3_aa: CASSLGGIGTQYF

clone_size: .
d_call: .
j_call: TRBJ2-7
v_call: TRBV14
cdr3_length: 13
cdr3_nt: TGTGCCAGCAGCCAAGCCCGGGGCTACGAGCAGTACTTC
cdr3_aa: CASSQARGYEQYF

clone_size: .
d_call: .
j_call: TRBJ2-3
v_call: TRBV5-4
cdr3_length: 16
cdr3_nt: TGTGCCAGCATGAGTAGCAAGTCGCTTAGCACAGATACGCAGTATTTT
cdr3_aa: CASMSSKSLSTDTQYF

clone_size: .
d_call: .
j_call: TRBJ1-2
v_call: TRBV9
cdr3_length: 11
cdr3_nt: TGTGCCACCTCCTGCGGGTATGGCTACACCTTC
cdr3_aa: CATSCGYGYTF

clone_size: .
d_call: .
j_call: TRBJ1-2
v_call: TRBV7-8
cdr3_length: 14
cdr3_nt: TGTGCCAGCAGCTTAGCGCAGGAGGGCTATGGCTACACCTTC
cdr3_aa: CASSLAQEGYGYTF

clone_size: .
d_call: .
j_call: TRBJ2-5
v_call: TRBV6-2/TRBV6-3
cdr3_length: 14
cdr3_nt: TGTGCCAGCAGCGACCACAGGTACCAAGAGACCCAGTACTTC
cdr3_aa: CASSDHRYQETQYF

clone_size: few
d_call: TRBD1
j_call: TRBJ1-2
v_call: TRBV19
cdr3_length: 16
cdr3_nt: TGTGCCAGTAGTATAGCCACCGACAGGGCAAACTATGGCTACACCTTC
cdr3_aa: CASSIATDRANYGYTF

clone_size: .
d_call: .
j_call: TRBJ2-3
v_call: TRBV3-1/TRBV3-2
cdr3_length: 14
cdr3_nt: TGTGCCAGCAGCCAGAACCCGGGGGAGGATACGCAGTATTTT
cdr3_aa: CASSQNPGEDTQYF

clone_size: .
d_call: TRBD1
j_call: TRBJ2-1
v_call: TRBV6-2/TRBV6-3
cdr3_length: 18
cdr3_nt: TGTGCCAGCAGTACCAGATTTGGACAGGGGGCAATCTACAATGAGCAGTTCTTC
cdr3_aa: CASSTRFGQGAIYNEQFF

clone_size: few
d_call: TRBD1
j_call: TRBJ1-6
v_call: TRBV7-9
cdr3_length: 15
cdr3_nt: TGTGCCAGCAGCTACGGACAGGGCACGCGGGTACCCCTCCACTTT
cdr3_aa: CASSYGQGTRVPLHF

clone_size: .
d_call: .
j_call: TRBJ2-7
v_call: TRBV2
cdr3_length: 12
cdr3_nt: TGTGCCAGCAGGGACAGAAACTACGAGCAGTACTTC
cdr3_aa: CASRDRNYEQYF

clone_size: .
d_call: TRBD1
j_call: TRBJ1-2
v_call: TRBV7-2
cdr3_length: 15
cdr3_nt: TGTGCCAGCAGCCCCGAGGGGGGACAGGCCGCCGTCTACACCTTC
cdr3_aa: CASSPEGGQAAVYTF

clone_size: .
d_call: .
j_call: TRBJ1-1
v_call: TRBV9
cdr3_length: 12
cdr3_nt: TGTGCGAGTGGCAGGGAGAACACTGAAGCTTTCTTT
cdr3_aa: CASGRENTEAFF

clone_size: .
d_call: TRBD1
j_call: TRBJ1-4
v_call: TRBV5-1
cdr3_length: 15
cdr3_nt: TGCGCCAGCAGCTTTTTTGGGACAGGGGGTGAAAAACTGTTTTTT
cdr3_aa: CASSFFGTGGEKLFF

clone_size: .
d_call: .
j_call: TRBJ1-2
v_call: TRBV7-6
cdr3_length: 14
cdr3_nt: TGTGCCAGCAGCTCTCCCTCCACAGGTGGTGGCTACACCTTC
cdr3_aa: CASSSPSTGGGYTF

clone_size: .
d_call: TRBD2
j_call: TRBJ2-1
v_call: TRBV7-9
cdr3_length: 16
cdr3_nt: TGTGCCAGCAGCTTGACCACTAGCGGGGCGGACAATGAGCAGTTCTTC
cdr3_aa: CASSLTTSGADNEQFF

clone_size: once
d_call: TRBD1
j_call: TRBJ2-5
v_call: TRBV27
cdr3_length: 15
cdr3_nt: TGTGCCAGCAGTCCGACAGGGGAAACCCAAGAGACCCAGTACTTC
cdr3_aa: CASSPTGETQETQYF

clone_size: .
d_call: TRBD2
j_call: TRBJ2-3
v_call: TRBV7-3
cdr3_length: 14
cdr3_nt: TGTGCCAGCAGCTTAAGCGGGGGGACAGATACGCAGTATTTT
cdr3_aa: CASSLSGGTDTQYF

clone_size: .
d_call: .
j_call: TRBJ2-5
v_call: TRBV10-3
cdr3_length: 14
cdr3_nt: TGTGCCATCAGTGAGTCGGCCAACCAAGAGACCCAGTACTTC
cdr3_aa: CAISESANQETQYF

clone_size: .
d_call: .
j_call: TRBJ2-1
v_call: TRBV5-1
cdr3_length: 15
cdr3_nt: TGCGCCAGCAGCCTCCAGGGGATTGGGGGAAATGAGCAGTTCTTC
cdr3_aa: CASSLQGIGGNEQFF

clone_size: .
d_call: TRBD1
j_call: TRBJ1-5
v_call: TRBV20-1
cdr3_length: 15
cdr3_nt: TGCAGTGCTAGTCCCAGGGGGCCTGCCAATCAGCCCCAGCATTTT
cdr3_aa: CSASPRGPANQPQHF

clone_size: .
d_call: TRBD2
j_call: TRBJ2-2
v_call: TRBV11-2
cdr3_length: 16
cdr3_nt: TGTGCCAGCAGTCCTCTTAGCGGGGGGGGTCCCGGGGAGCTGTTTTTT
cdr3_aa: CASSPLSGGGPGELFF

clone_size: .
d_call: .
j_call: TRBJ2-4
v_call: TRBV9
cdr3_length: 16
cdr3_nt: TGTGCCAGCAGCGAGGGGGACGGTCTAGCCAAAAACATTCAGTACTTC
cdr3_aa: CASSEGDGLAKNIQYF

clone_size: .
d_call: .
j_call: TRBJ1-1
v_call: TRBV18
cdr3_length: 15
cdr3_nt: TGTGCCAGCTCACCCGTCGGAGGGGTTAACACTGAAGCTTTCTTT
cdr3_aa: CASSPVGGVNTEAFF

clone_size: .
d_call: TRBD2
j_call: TRBJ2-1
v_call: TRBV7-9
cdr3_length: 17
cdr3_nt: TGTGCCAGCAGCCCTGAGCCGGGGGGGCCCCACTACAATGAGCAGTTCTTC
cdr3_aa: CASSPEPGGPHYNEQFF

clone_size: .
d_call: TRBD1
j_call: TRBJ1-3
v_call: TRBV6-5
cdr3_length: 15
cdr3_nt: TGTGCCAGCAGACGGACAGGGGGCTATGGAAACACCATATATTTT
cdr3_aa: CASRRTGGYGNTIYF

clone_size: .
d_call: .
j_call: TRBJ1-1
v_call: TRBV27
cdr3_length: 14
cdr3_nt: TGTGCCAGCTCCTTAGGGAACAGGGAACCCGAAGCTTTCTTT
cdr3_aa: CASSLGNREPEAFF

clone_size: .
d_call: .
j_call: TRBJ1-1
v_call: TRBV4-3
cdr3_length: 14
cdr3_nt: TGCGCCAGCAGCCAGACTCGGAGAAACACTGAAGCTTTCTTT
cdr3_aa: CASSQTRRNTEAFF

clone_size: .
d_call: TRBD1
j_call: TRBJ2-7
v_call: TRBV5-1
cdr3_length: 15
cdr3_nt: TGCGCCAGCAGCTTGCGCGAGGGGGCGCTTGGCGAGCAGTACTTC
cdr3_aa: CASSLREGALGEQYF

clone_size: .
d_call: .
j_call: TRBJ1-1
v_call: TRBV19
cdr3_length: 14
cdr3_nt: TGTGCCAGTAGTATTACAGCAGGTTCCACTGAAGCTTTCTTT
cdr3_aa: CASSITAGSTEAFF

clone_size: .
d_call: .
j_call: TRBJ2-5
v_call: TRBV18
cdr3_length: 14
cdr3_nt: TGTGCCAGCTCACCAGATTGGGCGCAAGAGACCCAGTACTTC
cdr3_aa: CASSPDWAQETQYF

clone_size: .
d_call: .
j_call: TRBJ1-2
v_call: TRBV19
cdr3_length: 16
cdr3_nt: TGTGCCAGTAGTATAGATCCCGGGAGGGGATACTATGGCTACACCTTC
cdr3_aa: CASSIDPGRGYYGYTF

clone_size: .
d_call: .
j_call: TRBJ2-1
v_call: TRBV13
cdr3_length: 17
cdr3_nt: TGTGCCAGCAGAAGGGTCGGGGAAATAGCCGTATACAATGAGCAGTTCTTC
cdr3_aa: CASRRVGEIAVYNEQFF

clone_size: .
d_call: .
j_call: TRBJ1-6
v_call: TRBV2
cdr3_length: 17
cdr3_nt: TGTGCCAGCAGTAGCCAGGGGATTAGCTCCTATAATTCACCCCTCCACTTT
cdr3_aa: CASSSQGISSYNSPLHF

clone_size: .
d_call: .
j_call: TRBJ1-2
v_call: TRBV7-6
cdr3_length: 13
cdr3_nt: TGTGCCAGCAGCGCCGGGGGGGGAAGAGGCTACACCTTC
cdr3_aa: CASSAGGGRGYTF

clone_size: few
d_call: .
j_call: TRBJ1-3
v_call: TRBV2
cdr3_length: 15
cdr3_nt: TGTGCCAGCAAGATTGAGGGAGCCTCTGGAAACACCATATATTTT
cdr3_aa: CASKIEGASGNTIYF

clone_size: .
d_call: .
j_call: TRBJ2-1
v_call: TRBV5-6
cdr3_length: 16
cdr3_nt: TGTGCCAGCAGCCCGCGGGGAGGTGCTTCTGGGATTGAGCAGTTCTTC
cdr3_aa: CASSPRGGASGIEQFF